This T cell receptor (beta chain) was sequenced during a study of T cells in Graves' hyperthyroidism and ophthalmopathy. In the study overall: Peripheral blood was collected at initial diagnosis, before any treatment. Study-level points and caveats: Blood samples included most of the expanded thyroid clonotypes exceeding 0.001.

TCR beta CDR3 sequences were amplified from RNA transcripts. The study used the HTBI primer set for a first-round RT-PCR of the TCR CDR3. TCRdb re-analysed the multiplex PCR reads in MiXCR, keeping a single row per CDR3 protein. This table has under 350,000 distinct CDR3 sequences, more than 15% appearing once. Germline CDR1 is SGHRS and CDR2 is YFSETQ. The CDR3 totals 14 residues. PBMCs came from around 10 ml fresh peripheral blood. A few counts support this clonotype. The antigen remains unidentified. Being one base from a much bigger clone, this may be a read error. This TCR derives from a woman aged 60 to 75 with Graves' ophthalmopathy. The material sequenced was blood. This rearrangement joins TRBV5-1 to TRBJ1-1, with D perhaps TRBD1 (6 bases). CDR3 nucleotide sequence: TGCGCCAGCAGCTCGGACAGTATGAACACTGAAGCTTCCTTT. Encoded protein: CASSSDSMNTEASF. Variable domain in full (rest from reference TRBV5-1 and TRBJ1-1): KAGVTQTPRYLIKTRGQQVTLSCSPISGHRSVSWYQQTPGQGLQFLFEYFSETQRNKGNFPGRFSGRQFSNSRSEMNVSTLELGDSALYLCASSSDSMNTEASFGQGTRLTVV.